What follows are 5 T cell receptor beta chains derived from one specimen sequenced in a study of siplizumab effects on memory and regulatory T cells. Only in-frame clones appear in the TCRdb table, and some are missing; sequencing was by immunoSEQ multiplex PCR. The sample holds 85,000 to 130,000 clones; about 93% are singletons and the top ten take roughly 0.59%. The sample was Tregs sorted from blood. Receptors were obtained from a human donor in good health.

The CDR3, as DNA: TGTGCCAGCAGCGGTGGAAGGCAGCCGGGACTAGATACGCAGTATTTT. It encodes CASSGGRQPGLDTQYF. The genes are TRBV9 and TRBJ2-3; possibly TRBD2 for D (6 bases). The germline gives CDR1 SGDLS, CDR2 YYNGEE. This CDR3 has 16 residues. Trimming removed 3 bases from V and 5 bases from J, with 19 bases in between. The whole variable domain, remainder taken from reference TRBV9 and TRBJ2-3, is DSGVTQTPKHLITATGQRVTLRCSPRSGDLSVYWYQQSLDQGLQFLIQYYNGEERAKGNILERFSAQQFPDLHSELNLSSLELGDSALYFCASSGGRQPGLDTQYFGPGTRLTVL.

The chain carries TRBV9 and TRBJ1-2; TRBD1 matches 12 bases. Looked up from germline, CDR1 is SGDLS and CDR2 is YYNGEE. V trimming: 4 bases; J trimming: 8 bases; junction bases outside the gene matches: 15. The CDR3 length is 17 residues. In nucleotides, the CDR3 is TGTGCCAGCAGCACCAGGGGACAGGGGGCATTGTCCTTAGGCTACACCTTC. Translation: CASSTRGQGALSLGYTF.

The genes are TRBV6-5 and TRBJ2-5, with TRBD1 matching over 7 bases. Germline V gene sequence: CDR1 MNHEY, CDR2 SVGAGI. V was clipped by 10 bases and J by 4 bases; unmatched bases: 12. The CDR3 consists of 14 residues. The DNA for the CDR3 is TGTGCCACCGCCCGAGGTCCAGGGGGAGAGACCCAGTACTTC. Translating gives CATARGPGGETQYF.

The genes are TRBV6-1 and TRBJ1-1, with D maybe TRBD1 (6 bases). The CDR3 is made up of 13 amino acids. Per germline, CDR1 MNHNS and CDR2 SASEGT. The V end was cut by 7 bases, the J end by 11 bases, with 20 bases between. CDR3 residues: CASKQGMDTVAFF. The CDR3 nucleotides are TGTGCCAGCAAGCAGGGGATGGACACTGTGGCTTTCTTT.

The rearrangement joins TRBV19 to TRBJ2-2; perhaps TRBD2 as D (5 bases). The CDR3 loop spans 13 amino acids. V gave up 6 bases and J gave up 2 bases, with 7 bases separating them. Germline CDR1 is LNHDA and CDR2 is SQIVND (reference sequence). CDR3 loop: CASRGVNTGELFF. In nucleotides, the CDR3 is TGTGCCAGTAGGGGAGTAAACACCGGGGAGCTGTTTTTT.